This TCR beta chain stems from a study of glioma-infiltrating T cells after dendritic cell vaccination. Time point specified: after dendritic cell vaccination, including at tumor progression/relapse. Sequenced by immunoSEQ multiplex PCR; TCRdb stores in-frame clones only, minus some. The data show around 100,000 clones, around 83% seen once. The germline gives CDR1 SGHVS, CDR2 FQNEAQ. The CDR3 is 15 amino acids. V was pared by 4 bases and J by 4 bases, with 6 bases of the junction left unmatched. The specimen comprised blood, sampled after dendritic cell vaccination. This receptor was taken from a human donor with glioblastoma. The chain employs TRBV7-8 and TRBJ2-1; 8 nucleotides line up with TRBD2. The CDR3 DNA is TGTGCCAGCAGCTCAGGGACGGGGGGGTACAATGAGCAGTTCTTC. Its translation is CASSSGTGGYNEQFF.